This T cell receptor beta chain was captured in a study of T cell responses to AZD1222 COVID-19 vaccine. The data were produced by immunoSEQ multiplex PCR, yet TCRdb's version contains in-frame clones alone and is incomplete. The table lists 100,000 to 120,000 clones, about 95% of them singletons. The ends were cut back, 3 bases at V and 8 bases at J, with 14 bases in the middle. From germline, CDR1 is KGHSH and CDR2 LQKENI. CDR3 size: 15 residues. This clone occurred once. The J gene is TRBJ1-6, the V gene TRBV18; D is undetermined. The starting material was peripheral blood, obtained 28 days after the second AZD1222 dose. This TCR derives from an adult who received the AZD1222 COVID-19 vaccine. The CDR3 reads CASSPVRSGDSPLHF. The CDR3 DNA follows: TGTGCCAGCTCACCGGTTAGGAGCGGGGATTCACCCCTCCACTTT. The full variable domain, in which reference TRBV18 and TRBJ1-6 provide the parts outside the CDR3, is NAGVMQNPRHLVRRRGQEARLRCSPMKGHSHVYWYRQLPEEGLKFMVYLQKENIIDESGMPKERFSAEFPKEGPSILRIQQVVRGDSAAYFCASSPVRSGDSPLHFGNGTRLTVT.